The T cell receptor gamma chain under discussion was sequenced for a study of γδ T cells in repeated Plasmodium falciparum infection. TCRdb made new clone calls on the multiplex PCR reads using CATT. Among approximately 26,000 gamma-chain clones listed, around 3% were seen once. Vgamma9/Vdelta2+ and Vdelta2-negative gammadelta T cells were flow-sorted from PBMC for bulk sequencing. The CDR3 extends over 17 amino acids. After removal of 5 bases from V and 15 bases from J, the junction contained 27 bases not matched to a gene. Germline CDR1 is EGSNGY and CDR2 is YDSYNSKV. Comment on this clone: TCRdb pairs this DNA with a much larger clone's protein that differs at residue 16, likely a read error; the protein shown was translated from the DNA.

The chain employs TRGV2 and TRGJP1. Here the J gene was assigned by germline matching of the DNA, as TCRdb has none. This receptor was identified in a pool of human donors (malaria-infected and uninfected, not separated). The specimen sequenced was gamma-delta T cells from blood. The CDR3 protein is CATWAPKKELGKKIKIF. The CDR3 DNA follows: TGTGCCACCTGGGCCCCCAAGAAAGAGTTGGGCAAAAAAATCAAGATATTT.